Sequencing of this T cell receptor (beta chain) was carried out in a study of T-cell reconstitution after alpha-beta-depleted transplantation in children. This CDR3 is built from 18 residues. V shed 5 bases and J 2 bases; nucleotides not matched to a gene: 9. Unique molecular identifiers were built into the TCRbeta library. TCRdb used MiXCR to reprocess the PCR reads, holding one entry per CDR3 protein. The sample lists approximately 590,000 distinct CDR3 sequences, over 9.5% occurring once. The receptor was derived from a human donor who donated a stem cell graft to a child with acute myeloid leukemia. Sequencing used PBMCs from the stem cell graft donor, obtained from the stem cell graft. V is TRBV12-3 or TRBV12-4 and J is TRBJ2-6; 10 bases line up with TRBD1. CDR3 protein: CASSQNLGQGAGANVLTF. CDR3 bases: TGTGCCAGCAGTCAAAACCTAGGACAGGGGGCTGGGGCCAACGTCCTGACTTTC.